This entry is about one TCR beta chain. The data belong to a study of T-cell reconstitution after alpha-beta-depleted transplantation in children. This sample's TCRbeta library carried unique molecular identifier barcodes. TCRdb processed the PCR reads anew with MiXCR; each CDR3 protein has one entry. The table lists fewer than 400,000 distinct CDR3 sequences, around 21% of them singletons. Germline V lookup: CDR1 SGHKS, CDR2 YYEKEE (reference sequence). The CDR3 runs 15 residues. V lost 5 bases and J lost 6; bases outside the gene matches: 7. This chain connects TRBV5-5 to TRBJ2-1; 11 positions match TRBD2. This receptor was identified in a human donor who donated a stem cell graft to a child with acute myeloid leukemia. This sample comprised PBMCs from the stem cell graft donor, obtained from the stem cell graft. This chain's CDR3 is CASSTSGTSGNEQFF. CDR3 coding DNA: TGTGCCAGCAGTACCTCCGGGACTAGCGGCAATGAGCAGTTCTTC.